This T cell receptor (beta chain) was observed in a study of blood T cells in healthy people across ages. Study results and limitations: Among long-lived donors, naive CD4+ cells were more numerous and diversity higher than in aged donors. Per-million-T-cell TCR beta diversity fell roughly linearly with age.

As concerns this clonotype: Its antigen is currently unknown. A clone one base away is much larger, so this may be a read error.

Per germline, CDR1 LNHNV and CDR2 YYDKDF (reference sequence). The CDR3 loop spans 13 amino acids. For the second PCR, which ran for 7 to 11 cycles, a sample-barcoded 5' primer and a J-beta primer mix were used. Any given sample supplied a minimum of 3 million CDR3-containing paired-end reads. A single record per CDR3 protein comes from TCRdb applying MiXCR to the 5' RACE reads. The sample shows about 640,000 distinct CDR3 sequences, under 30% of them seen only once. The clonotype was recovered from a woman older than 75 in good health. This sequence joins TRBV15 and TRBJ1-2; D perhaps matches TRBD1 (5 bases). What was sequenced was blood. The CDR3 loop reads CATSRTRVNGHTF. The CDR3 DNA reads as TGTGCCACCAGCAGAACCAGGGTTAATGGCCACACCTTC. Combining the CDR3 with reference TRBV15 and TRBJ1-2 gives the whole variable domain DAMVIQNPRYQVTQFGKPVTLSCSQTLNHNVMYWYQQKSSQAPKLLFHYYDKDFNNEADTPDNFQSRRPNTSFCFLDIRSPGLGDTAMYLCATSRTRVNGHTFGSGTRLTVV.